The sequence of this TCR beta chain was determined in a study of cytomegalovirus exposure and HLA in healthy donors. General observations from the study: At a 0.05 false discovery rate, a later analysis found about 17,000 TCR beta sequences to be associated with HLA alleles. There were several of the most significant clusters that appeared linked to common viral pathogens in a later analysis. There were some public TCRs occurring in many donors, but most TCR sequences were rare.

The CDR3 is 12 residues long. V lost 8 bases, J lost 2 bases, and 10 bases lay in between. The V gene's germline CDR1 is MNHEY and CDR2 SVGAGI. Of note for this clone: Its antigen is unidentified.

The PCR made use of 60 Vbeta and 13 Jbeta primers. The data were produced by immunoSEQ multiplex PCR, yet TCRdb's version contains in-frame clones alone and is incomplete. The sample records 150,000 to 250,000 clones, 70% to 85% being singletons. The donors, nominally healthy at sampling, likely had unrecorded immune exposures. This clonotype was obtained from a boy younger than 10 in good health and CMV-seronegative. The genes are TRBV6-5 and TRBJ2-7; tentative D call: TRBD1 (5 bases). The sequenced sample was PBMCs. The CDR3, as DNA: TGTGCCAGCGGTACAGGTACCTACGAGCAGTACTTC. As protein: CASGTGTYEQYF.